The 18 T cell receptor beta chains reported below all come from one sample, sequenced in a study of cytomegalovirus exposure and HLA in healthy donors. Researchers ran the PCR with 60 Vbeta and 13 Jbeta primers. The data were produced by immunoSEQ multiplex PCR, yet TCRdb's version contains in-frame clones alone and is incomplete. The sample includes tens of thousands of clones, just under 70% of them seen just once. Sample: PBMCs. These receptors came from a middle-aged man in good health and CMV-seronegative.

This chain's CDR3 is CASSEGAPPAYEQYF. The CDR3 DNA reads as TGTGCCAGCAGCGAGGGGGCCCCCCCAGCCTACGAGCAGTACTTC. The chain links TRBV9 to TRBJ2-7; TRBD1 matches at 7 bases. V lost 3 bases to trimming and J lost 2 bases; unmatched junction nucleotides: 8. CDR3 size: 15 residues. Germline loops: CDR1 SGDLS, CDR2 YYNGEE.

This clone has just a few counts. The rearrangement uses TRBV5-1 and TRBJ2-6; TRBD1 is a possible D gene (5 bases). Trimming shortened V by 0 bases and J by 1 base, and 5 bases separated the two germline ends. This CDR3 has 15 amino acids. Germline V CDR1 and CDR2: SGHRS, YFSETQ. CDR3 protein: CASSLGQSGANVLTF. The CDR3 DNA follows: TGCGCCAGCAGCTTGGGACAGTCTGGGGCCAACGTCCTGACTTTC.

The rearrangement joins TRBV7-8 to TRBJ2-3; 7 bases agree with TRBD2. J lost 5 bases, V lost 4 bases, and 18 bases had no gene match. This CDR3 comprises 18 residues. The germline V gene has CDR1 SGHVS and CDR2 FQNEAQ. The CDR3 DNA reads TGTGCCAGCAGCTCTTACCCGGTATCTGCGGGAGACATAGATACGCAGTATTTT. Translation: CASSSYPVSAGDIDTQYF. The full variable domain, its missing parts supplied by reference TRBV7-8 and TRBJ2-3, is GAGVSQSPRYKVAKRGQDVALRCDPISGHVSLFWYQQALGQGPEFLTYFQNEAQLDKSGLPSDRFFAERPEGSVSTLKIQRTQQEDSAVYLCASSSYPVSAGDIDTQYFGPGTRLTVL.

This clone was observed a handful of times. The V call is TRBV2, the J call TRBJ2-5; the D gene is possibly TRBD2 (6 bases). The V gene lost 4 bases and the J gene lost 5 bases, with 20 bases spanning the gap. The CDR3 length is 16 residues. Per the germline V gene, CDR1 is SNHLY and CDR2 is FYNNEI. The CDR3 nucleotides are TGTGCCAGCAGTGTGGTTAGCGGCTACTTGGGGGAGACCCAGTACTTC. This encodes CASSVVSGYLGETQYF. Looking up the rest from reference TRBV2 and TRBJ2-5 gives the full variable domain: EPEVTQTPSHQVTQMGQEVILRCVPISNHLYFYWYRQILGQKVEFLVSFYNNEISEKSEIFDDQFSVERPDGSNFTLKIRSTKLEDSAMYFCASSVVSGYLGETQYFGPGTRLLVL.

As to this clone: The same CDR3 also results from other DNA sequences found in this sample. For the CDR3, the DNA is TGTGCCAGCAGCGTGACTAGCGGGAGGTCGTACGAGCAGTACGTC. Its protein is CASSVTSGRSYEQYV. The chain has TRBV7-2 and TRBJ2-7; 13 nucleotides match TRBD2. The CDR3 extends over 15 amino acids. Germline V gives CDR1 SGHTA, CDR2 FQGNSA. J lost 4 bases, V lost 5 bases, and 5 bases had no gene match.

This clone was detected only a few times. The chain couples TRBV27 to TRBJ1-6; TRBD1 might be the D (6 bases). Germline CDR1 and CDR2: MNHEY and SMNVEV (reference sequence). The CDR3 runs 16 residues. Trimming removed 5 bases from V and 0 bases from J, with 11 bases in between. The CDR3: CASSLTGNSYNSPLHF. In nucleotides, the CDR3 is TGTGCCAGCAGTCTCACAGGGAACTCCTATAATTCACCCCTCCACTTT.

This rearrangement joins TRBV18 to TRBJ2-1, with D possibly matching TRBD2 (6 bases). There are 15 residues in the CDR3. Germline V CDR1 and CDR2: KGHSH, LQKENI. Trimming pared 8 bases from V and 1 base from J, leaving 15 bases between. CDR3 DNA: TGTGCCAGCGGACCAAGGGGACTTTCCTACAATGAGCAGTTCTTC. The encoded protein is CASGPRGLSYNEQFF.

This chain links TRBV7-8 with TRBJ2-7, with 7 bases that match TRBD2. The CDR3 is 16 residues long. CDR1 SGHVS and CDR2 FQNEAQ come from the germline V gene. The junction had 11 bases not matched to a gene; V was cut back by 5 bases and J by 1 base. CDR3 region: CASSPRRLALSYEQYF. Here the CDR3 DNA reads TGTGCCAGCAGCCCGCGCAGACTAGCCCTGTCCTACGAGCAGTACTTC.

The J gene is TRBJ1-2, the V gene TRBV6-1; a possible D gene is TRBD1 (5 bases). Trimming stripped 4 bases from V and 4 bases from J, with 16 bases between. Germline loops: CDR1 MNHNS, CDR2 SASEGT. The CDR3 has 15 residues. The CDR3 nucleotides are TGTGCCAGCAGTGCTTTATCCGCGACAGCCTATGGCTACACCTTC. It is translated as CASSALSATAYGYTF.

This chain uses TRBV6-1 with TRBJ1-2; TRBD1 aligns across 7 bases. V was pared by 6 bases and J by 8 bases, with 9 bases of the junction left unmatched. CDR3 length: 13 amino acids. The germline V gene has CDR1 MNHNS and CDR2 SASEGT. The CDR3 nucleotides are TGTGCCAGCAGCTTGACAGGGACGGGGGGCTACACCTTC. This codes for CASSLTGTGGYTF.

The V and J genes are TRBV15 and TRBJ1-1; D is uncertain. V was clipped by 3 bases and J by 7 bases, with 12 bases between them. This CDR3 is built from 13 residues. Germline-derived CDR1 and CDR2 are LNHNV and YYDKDF (reference sequence). The CDR3: CATSSAVIREAFF. The DNA for the CDR3 is TGTGCCACCAGCAGCGCAGTGATCCGTGAAGCTTTCTTT. Full variable domain (missing parts from reference TRBV15 and TRBJ1-1): DAMVIQNPRYQVTQFGKPVTLSCSQTLNHNVMYWYQQKSSQAPKLLFHYYDKDFNNEADTPDNFQSRRPNTSFCFLDIRSPGLGDTAMYLCATSSAVIREAFFGQGTRLTVV.

This clone has a count of ten or more. The chain uses TRBV5-1 and TRBJ1-3; 7 bases are a match to TRBD1. CDR1 is SGHRS and CDR2 is YFSETQ in the germline V gene. V was clipped by 2 bases and J by 4 bases; unmatched bases: 6. This CDR3 is 15 amino acids long. This CDR3 reads CASSFGGGKGNTIYF. The CDR3, as DNA: TGCGCCAGCAGCTTCGGAGGGGGCAAGGGAAACACCATATATTTT.

The chain carries TRBV4-3 and TRBJ1-1, with D unclear. This CDR3 is built from 14 residues. With 1 base removed from V and 4 bases from J, the gap between germline ends came to 10 bases. Germline V gene data show CDR1 as LGHNA and CDR2 as YSLEER. The DNA of the CDR3 is TGCGCCAGCAGCCAAGGGGAGTGGGTCACTGAAGCTTTCTTT. This gives the protein CASSQGEWVTEAFF.

The rearrangement links TRBV6-4 to TRBJ2-1, with 7 nucleotides matching TRBD1. The CDR3 totals 15 residues. CDR1 is MRHNA, CDR2 SNTAGT, per germline. V lost 6 bases, J lost 4 bases, and 9 bases stayed unmatched. The DNA for the CDR3 is TGTGCCAGCAGCGCCGGGACAGAGTTTTACAATGAGCAGTTCTTC. Amino acid sequence: CASSAGTEFYNEQFF.

The chain combines TRBV19 with TRBJ2-1, with D possibly TRBD2 on 5 matching bases. Per the germline V gene, CDR1 is LNHDA and CDR2 is SQIVND (reference sequence). The CDR3 runs to 17 residues. The V end was cut by 6 bases, the J end by 0 bases, with 18 bases between. CDR3: CASSLRAQRSSYNEQFF. CDR3 nucleotides: TGTGCCAGTAGCCTCCGGGCCCAGCGGAGCTCCTACAATGAGCAGTTCTTC.

This chain links TRBV10-3 with TRBJ2-1, with 10 positions matching TRBD1. The CDR3 has 12 amino acids. Germline V gives CDR1 ENHRY, CDR2 SYGVKD. Trimming took 5 bases from V and 10 from J; bases not matched to a gene: 2. As DNA, the CDR3 is TGTGCCATCAGTTTGGGACAGGGGGAGCAGTTCTTC. Protein sequence: CAISLGQGEQFF.

The rearrangement joins TRBV5-1 to TRBJ2-1; D is possibly TRBD1 (5 bases). From germline, CDR1 is SGHRS and CDR2 YFSETQ. Trimming removed 4 bases from V and 8 bases from J, with 16 bases in between. This CDR3 comprises 14 residues. Here the CDR3 DNA reads TGCGCCAGCAGCCCTTCCCCAGGGATGGATGAGCAGTTCTTC. This sequence encodes CASSPSPGMDEQFF.

V usage is TRBV4-2 and J usage is TRBJ1-6; D is unclear. CDR1 LGHNA and CDR2 YNFKEQ come from the germline V gene. The CDR3 is 17 residues long. V was clipped by 3 bases and J by 0 bases, with 12 bases between them. In nucleotides, the CDR3 is TGTGCCAGCAGCCAGGGAGGACCGAGCTCCTATAATTCACCCCTCCACTTT. Amino acids: CASSQGGPSSYNSPLHF.